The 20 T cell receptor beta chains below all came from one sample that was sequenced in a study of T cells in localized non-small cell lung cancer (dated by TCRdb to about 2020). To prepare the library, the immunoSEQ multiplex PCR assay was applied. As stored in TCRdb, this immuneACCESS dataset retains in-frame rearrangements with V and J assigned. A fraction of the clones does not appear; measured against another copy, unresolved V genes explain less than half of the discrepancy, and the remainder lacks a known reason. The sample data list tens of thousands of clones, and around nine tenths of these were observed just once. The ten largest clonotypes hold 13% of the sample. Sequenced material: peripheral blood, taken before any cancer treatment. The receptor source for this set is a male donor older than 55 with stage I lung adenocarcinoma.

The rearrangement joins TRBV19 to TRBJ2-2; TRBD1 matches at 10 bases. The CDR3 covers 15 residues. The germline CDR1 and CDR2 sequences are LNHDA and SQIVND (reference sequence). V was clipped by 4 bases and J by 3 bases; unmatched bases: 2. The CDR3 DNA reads TGTGCCAGTAGTACGGGACAGGGGTACACCGGGGAGCTGTTTTTT. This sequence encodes CASSTGQGYTGELFF.

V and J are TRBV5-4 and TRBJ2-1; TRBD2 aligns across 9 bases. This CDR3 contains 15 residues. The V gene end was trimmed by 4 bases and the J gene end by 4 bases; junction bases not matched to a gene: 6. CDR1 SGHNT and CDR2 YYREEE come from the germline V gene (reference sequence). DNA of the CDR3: TGTGCCAGCAGCCAAAGCGGGGGGATGTACAATGAGCAGTTCTTC. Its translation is CASSQSGGMYNEQFF.

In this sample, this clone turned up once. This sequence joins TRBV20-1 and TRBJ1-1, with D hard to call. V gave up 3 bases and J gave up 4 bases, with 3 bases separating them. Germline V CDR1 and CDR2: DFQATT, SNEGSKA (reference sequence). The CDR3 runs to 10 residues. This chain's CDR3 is CSARFTEAFF. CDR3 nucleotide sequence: TGCAGTGCTAGGTTCACTGAAGCTTTCTTT.

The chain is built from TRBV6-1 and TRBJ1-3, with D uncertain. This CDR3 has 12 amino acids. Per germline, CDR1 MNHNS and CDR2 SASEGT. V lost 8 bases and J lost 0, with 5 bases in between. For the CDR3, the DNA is TGTGCCAGCTCCCTCTCTGGAAACACCATATATTTT. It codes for CASSLSGNTIYF.

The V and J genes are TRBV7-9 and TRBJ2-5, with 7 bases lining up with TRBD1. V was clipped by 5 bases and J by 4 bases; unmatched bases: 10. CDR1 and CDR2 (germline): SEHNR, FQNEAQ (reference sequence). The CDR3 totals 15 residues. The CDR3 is CASSPRGGLSETQYF. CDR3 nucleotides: TGTGCCAGCAGCCCCAGAGGGGGCTTGTCAGAGACCCAGTACTTC.

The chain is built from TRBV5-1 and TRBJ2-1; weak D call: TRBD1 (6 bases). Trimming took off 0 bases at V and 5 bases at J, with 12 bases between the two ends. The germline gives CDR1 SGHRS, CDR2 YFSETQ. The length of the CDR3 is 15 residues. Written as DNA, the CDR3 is TGCGCCAGCAGCTTGGGCCCAGGGGCAAACAATGAGCAGTTCTTC. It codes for CASSLGPGANNEQFF.

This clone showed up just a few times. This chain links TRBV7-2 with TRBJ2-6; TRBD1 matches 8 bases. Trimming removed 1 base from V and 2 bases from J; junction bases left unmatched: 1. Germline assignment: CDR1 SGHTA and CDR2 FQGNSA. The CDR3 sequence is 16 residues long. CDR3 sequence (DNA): TGTGCCAGCAGCTTAGGGACAGGGCCTGGGGCCAACGTCCTGACTTTC. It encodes CASSLGTGPGANVLTF.

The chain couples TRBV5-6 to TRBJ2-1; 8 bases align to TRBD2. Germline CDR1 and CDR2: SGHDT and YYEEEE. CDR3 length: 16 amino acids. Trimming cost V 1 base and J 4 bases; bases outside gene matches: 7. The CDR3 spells CASSLRKRERYNEQFF. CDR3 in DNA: TGTGCCAGCAGCTTGCGGAAGCGGGAGCGTTACAATGAGCAGTTCTTC.

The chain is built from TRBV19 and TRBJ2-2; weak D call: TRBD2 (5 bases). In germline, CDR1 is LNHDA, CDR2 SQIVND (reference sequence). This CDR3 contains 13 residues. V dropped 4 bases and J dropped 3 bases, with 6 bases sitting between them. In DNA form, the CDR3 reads TGTGCCAGTAGTAGGGAGTACACCGGGGAGCTGTTTTTT. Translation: CASSREYTGELFF.

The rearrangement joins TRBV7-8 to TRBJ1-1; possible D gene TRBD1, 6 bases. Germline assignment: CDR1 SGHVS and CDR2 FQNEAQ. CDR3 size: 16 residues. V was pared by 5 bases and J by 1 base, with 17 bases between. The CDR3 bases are TGTGCCAGCAGCCCTACGTGGGGGGCACGGAACACTGAAGCTTTCTTT. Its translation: CASSPTWGARNTEAFF.

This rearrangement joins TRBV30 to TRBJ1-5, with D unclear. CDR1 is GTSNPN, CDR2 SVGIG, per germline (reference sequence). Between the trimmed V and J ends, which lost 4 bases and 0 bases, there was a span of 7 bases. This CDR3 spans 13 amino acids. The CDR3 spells CAWNPGSNQPQHF. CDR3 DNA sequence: TGTGCCTGGAATCCGGGTAGCAATCAGCCCCAGCATTTT. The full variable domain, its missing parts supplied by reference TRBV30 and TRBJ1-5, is SQTIHQWPATLVQPVGSPLSLECTVEGTSNPNLYWYRQAAGRGLQLLFYSVGIGQISSEVPQNLSASRPQDRQFILSSKKLLLSDSGFYLCAWNPGSNQPQHFGDGTRLSIL.

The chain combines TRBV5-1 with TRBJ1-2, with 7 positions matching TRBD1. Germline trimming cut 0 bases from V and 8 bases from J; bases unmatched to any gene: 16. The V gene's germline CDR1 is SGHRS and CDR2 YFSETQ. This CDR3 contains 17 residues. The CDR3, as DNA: TGCGCCAGCAGCTTGGGGGGGACAGATTCCGGAGCCTTAGGCTACACCTTC. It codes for CASSLGGTDSGALGYTF.

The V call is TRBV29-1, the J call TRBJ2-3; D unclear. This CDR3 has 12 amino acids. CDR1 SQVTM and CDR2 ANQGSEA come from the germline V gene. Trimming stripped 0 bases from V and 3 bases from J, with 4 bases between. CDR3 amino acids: CSVEDRTDTQYF. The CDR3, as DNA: TGCAGCGTTGAAGATAGAACAGATACGCAGTATTTT.

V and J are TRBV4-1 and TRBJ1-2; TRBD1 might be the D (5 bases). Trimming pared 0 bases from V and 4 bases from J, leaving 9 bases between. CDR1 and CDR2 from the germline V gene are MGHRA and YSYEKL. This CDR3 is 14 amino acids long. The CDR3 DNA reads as TGCGCCAGCAGCCAAGATACAGGTTTCTATGGCTACACCTTC. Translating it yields CASSQDTGFYGYTF.

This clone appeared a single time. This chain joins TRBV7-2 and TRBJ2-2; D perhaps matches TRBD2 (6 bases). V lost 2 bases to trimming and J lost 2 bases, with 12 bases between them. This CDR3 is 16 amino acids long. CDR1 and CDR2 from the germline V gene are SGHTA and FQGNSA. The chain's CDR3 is CASSLTPSDNTGELFF. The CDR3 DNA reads TGTGCCAGCAGCTTAACCCCTAGCGACAACACCGGGGAGCTGTTTTTT.

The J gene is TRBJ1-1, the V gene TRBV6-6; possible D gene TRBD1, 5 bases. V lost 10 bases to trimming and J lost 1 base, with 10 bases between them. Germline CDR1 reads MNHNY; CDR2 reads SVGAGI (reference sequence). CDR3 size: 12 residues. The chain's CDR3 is CATRGGNTEAFF. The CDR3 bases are TGTGCCACCCGGGGGGGGAACACTGAAGCTTTCTTT.

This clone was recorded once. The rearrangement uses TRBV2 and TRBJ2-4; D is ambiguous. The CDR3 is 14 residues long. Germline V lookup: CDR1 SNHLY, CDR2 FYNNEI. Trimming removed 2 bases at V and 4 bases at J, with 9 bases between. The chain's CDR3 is CASSERTGKNIQYF. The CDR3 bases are TGTGCCAGCAGTGAAAGGACCGGTAAAAACATTCAGTACTTC.

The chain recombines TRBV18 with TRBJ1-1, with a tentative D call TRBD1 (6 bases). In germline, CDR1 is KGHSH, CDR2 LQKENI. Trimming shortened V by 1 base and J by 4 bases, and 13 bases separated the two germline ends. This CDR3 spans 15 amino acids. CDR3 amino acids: CASSPQGEWSTEAFF. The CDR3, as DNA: TGTGCCAGCTCACCACAGGGGGAATGGAGCACTGAAGCTTTCTTT.

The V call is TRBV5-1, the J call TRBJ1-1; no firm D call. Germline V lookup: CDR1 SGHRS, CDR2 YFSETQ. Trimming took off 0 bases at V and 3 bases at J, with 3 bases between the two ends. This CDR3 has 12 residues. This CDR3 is CASSLEDTEAFF. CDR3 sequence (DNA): TGCGCCAGCAGCTTGGAGGACACTGAAGCTTTCTTT.

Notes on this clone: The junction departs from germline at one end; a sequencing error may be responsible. The DNA for the CDR3 is TGTGCCACCAGCAGAGCTAACATTAAGGCTAAATATGGCTACACCTTC. Protein product: CATSRANIKAKYGYTF. This chain links TRBV15 with TRBJ1-2; D not certain. The CDR3 totals 16 residues. Germline-derived CDR1 and CDR2 are LNHNV and YYDKDF (reference sequence).